The present T cell receptor (beta chain) was sequenced within a study of Graves' ophthalmopathy and Graves' hyperthyroidism. If patients had other autoimmune diseases, uncontrolled infections, pregnancy or lactation, they were excluded. Clinical symptoms and serum thyroxine were used for diagnosis; TRAb, thyroid ultrasound and orbital computed tomography were also relied on. Scientists amplified the TCR beta CDR3 regions from RNA transcripts. HTBI primers were employed in first-round RT-PCR, then a second-round multiplex PCR followed. In TCRdb, the multiplex PCR reads were re-called with MiXCR into one record per CDR3 protein. The sample records about 620,000 distinct CDR3 sequences, 22% being singletons. This clonotype was counted only a few times. Its antigen is undetermined. Study-wide results and limits: Most thyroid-expanded clonotypes exceeding 0.001 frequency were also found in blood.

V lost 5 bases to trimming and J lost 2 bases, with 10 bases between them. The CDR3 has 14 residues. Germline V gives CDR1 MNHEY, CDR2 SMNVEV (reference sequence). Sequenced input: peripheral blood. This chain joins TRBV27 and TRBJ1-5, with TRBD1 as a possible D gene (6 bases). This sequence originates from a woman under 30 with stable Graves' hyperthyroidism. Some clones in this sample may be carry-over from other donors' samples. The CDR3: CASSNPGGNQPQHF. The DNA of the CDR3 is TGTGCCAGCAGTAACCCAGGGGGCAATCAGCCCCAGCATTTT.